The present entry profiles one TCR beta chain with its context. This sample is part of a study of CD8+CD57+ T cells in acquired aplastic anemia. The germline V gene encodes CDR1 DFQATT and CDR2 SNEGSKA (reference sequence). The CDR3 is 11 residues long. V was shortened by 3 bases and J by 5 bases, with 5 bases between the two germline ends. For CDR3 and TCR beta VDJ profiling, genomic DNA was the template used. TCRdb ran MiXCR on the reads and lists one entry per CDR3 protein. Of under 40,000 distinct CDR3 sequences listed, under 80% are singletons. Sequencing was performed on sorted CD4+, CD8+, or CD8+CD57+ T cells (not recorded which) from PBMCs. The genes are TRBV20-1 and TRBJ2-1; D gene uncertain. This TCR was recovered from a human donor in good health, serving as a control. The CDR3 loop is CSASIDNEQFF. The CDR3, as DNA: TGCAGTGCTAGCATAGACAATGAGCAGTTCTTC.